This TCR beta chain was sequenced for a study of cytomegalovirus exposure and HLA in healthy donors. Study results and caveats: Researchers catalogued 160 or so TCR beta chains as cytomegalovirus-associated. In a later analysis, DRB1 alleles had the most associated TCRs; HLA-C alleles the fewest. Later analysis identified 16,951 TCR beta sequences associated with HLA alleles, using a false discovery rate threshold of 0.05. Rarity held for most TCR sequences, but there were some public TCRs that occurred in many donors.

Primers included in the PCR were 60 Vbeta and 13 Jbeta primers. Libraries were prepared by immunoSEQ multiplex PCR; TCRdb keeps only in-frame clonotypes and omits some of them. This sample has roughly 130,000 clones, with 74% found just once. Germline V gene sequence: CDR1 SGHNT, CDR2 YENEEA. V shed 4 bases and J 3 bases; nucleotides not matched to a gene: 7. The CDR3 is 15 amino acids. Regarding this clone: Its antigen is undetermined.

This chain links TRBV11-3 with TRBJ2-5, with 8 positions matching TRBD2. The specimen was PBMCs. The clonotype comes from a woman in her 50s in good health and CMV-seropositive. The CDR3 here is CASSSLRGAEETQYF. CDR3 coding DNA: TGTGCCAGCAGCTCCTTGCGGGGGGCAGAAGAGACCCAGTACTTC.